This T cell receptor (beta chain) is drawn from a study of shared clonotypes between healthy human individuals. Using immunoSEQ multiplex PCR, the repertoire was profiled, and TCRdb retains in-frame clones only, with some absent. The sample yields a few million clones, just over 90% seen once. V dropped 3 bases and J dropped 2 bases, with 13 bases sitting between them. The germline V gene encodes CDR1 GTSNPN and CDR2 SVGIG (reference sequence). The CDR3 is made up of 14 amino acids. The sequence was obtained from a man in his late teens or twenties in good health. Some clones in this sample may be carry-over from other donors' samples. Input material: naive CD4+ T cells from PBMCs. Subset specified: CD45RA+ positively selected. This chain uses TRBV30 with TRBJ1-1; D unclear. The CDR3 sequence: CAWSLLLPNTEAFF. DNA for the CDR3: TGTGCCTGGAGCCTACTCTTACCAAACACTGAAGCTTTCTTT.